Below are 21 T cell receptor beta chains sequenced from a single sample in a study of Graves' ophthalmopathy and Graves' hyperthyroidism. RNA transcripts yielded amplified TCR beta CDR3 regions. Second-round multiplex PCR came after first-round RT-PCR with HTBI primers. TCRdb called the multiplex PCR reads again in MiXCR, with one record for every CDR3 protein. The sample records about 410,000 distinct CDR3 sequences, 18% being singletons. The source material was peripheral blood. Receptors were obtained from a woman aged 18-29 years with Graves' ophthalmopathy.

This clonotype was picked up many times. The rearrangement links TRBV20-1 to TRBJ1-5; D is possibly TRBD1 (5 bases). Trimming pared 3 bases from V and 5 bases from J, leaving 17 bases between. Germline V lookup: CDR1 DFQATT, CDR2 SNEGSKA (reference sequence). The CDR3 runs to 15 residues. The CDR3 region has the DNA TGCAGTGCTAGTAGGGCGGAGGGGAGGGATCAGCCCCAGCATTTT. Its translation: CSASRAEGRDQPQHF.

V and J are TRBV4-2 and TRBJ2-5; D remains unclear. Trimming left V 1 base short and J 4 bases short, with 19 bases between. Germline V gene lookup returns CDR1 LGHNA and CDR2 YNFKEQ. The CDR3 is made up of 17 amino acids. DNA for the CDR3: TGTGCCAGCAGCCAAGTAGCCTGGGAAAGGGAAGGAGAGACCCAGTACTTC. Amino acids: CASSQVAWEREGETQYF.

This clonotype was found many times. This chain connects TRBV28 to TRBJ1-3; 8 bases map to TRBD1. Trimming removed 8 bases from V and 8 bases from J; junction bases left unmatched: 5. Per the germline V gene, CDR1 is MDHEN and CDR2 is SYDVKM. The CDR3 runs 12 residues. The CDR3 coding sequence is TGTGCCAGCTGGACAGGGACAGACACCATATATTTT. It yields the protein CASWTGTDTIYF.

CDR3 in amino acids: CASSLVGRASEAFF. CDR3 DNA: TGTGCCAGCAGCTTAGTAGGGCGTGCGTCTGAAGCTTTCTTT. The chain recombines TRBV7-2 with TRBJ1-1, with unresolved D. From germline, CDR1 is SGHTA and CDR2 FQGNSA. V gave up 1 base and J gave up 6 bases, with 12 bases separating them. CDR3 size: 14 residues. Supplemented by reference TRBV7-2 and TRBJ1-1, the full variable domain reads GAGVSQSPSNKVTEKGKDVELRCDPISGHTALYWYRQSLGQGLEFLIYFQGNSAPDKSGLPSDRFSAERTGGSVSTLTIQRTQQEDSAVYLCASSLVGRASEAFFGQGTRLTVV.

This clonotype has at least ten counts. The rearrangement joins TRBV20-1 to TRBJ1-1; D ambiguous. Germline loops: CDR1 DFQATT, CDR2 SNEGSKA (reference sequence). V lost 1 base to trimming and J lost 9 bases, with 12 bases between them. The length of the CDR3 is 12 residues. The DNA of the CDR3 is TGCAGTGCTAGAGTTGACACCCGGAAAGCTTTCTTT. Protein sequence: CSARVDTRKAFF.

This clonotype was seen at least ten times. The gene calls are TRBV20-1 and TRBJ2-3; unclear D gene. CDR1 is DFQATT and CDR2 is SNEGSKA in the germline V gene (reference sequence). V lost 0 bases and J 1 base, leaving 8 bases between the germline ends. This CDR3 is 14 amino acids long. The CDR3 protein is CSARDEGGTDTQYF. The CDR3 region has the DNA TGCAGTGCTAGAGATGAAGGCGGCACAGATACGCAGTATTTT.

This chain uses TRBV2 with TRBJ2-7; 8 nucleotides match TRBD1. The CDR3 has 13 amino acids. The J segment lost 6 bases and the V segment lost 6 bases, leaving 7 bases of the junction unmatched. Germline values: CDR1 SNHLY, CDR2 FYNNEI. CDR3 coding DNA: TGTGCCAGCAGACCTCGACAGGGGAGCGAGCAGTACTTC. This codes for CASRPRQGSEQYF.

This clonotype was seen at least ten times. The V and J genes are TRBV20-1 and TRBJ2-7; 7 bases agree with TRBD2. There are 14 residues in the CDR3. Per the germline V gene, CDR1 is DFQATT and CDR2 is SNEGSKA (reference sequence). V lost 3 bases, J lost 0 bases, and 5 bases stayed unmatched. The CDR3 is CSARGGEFSYEQYF. The CDR3 bases are TGCAGTGCTAGGGGAGGGGAGTTCTCCTACGAGCAGTACTTC.

This chain links TRBV20-1 with TRBJ2-7; D is perhaps TRBD2 (6 bases). V lost 2 bases, J lost 2 bases, and 13 bases lay in between. The CDR3 totals 14 residues. CDR1 is DFQATT, CDR2 SNEGSKA, per germline (reference sequence). The CDR3 region is CSARRTGVPYEQYF. CDR3 DNA sequence: TGCAGTGCTAGAAGGACGGGAGTCCCCTACGAGCAGTACTTC.

This clonotype was observed many times. V and J are TRBV28 and TRBJ1-1; weak D call: TRBD1 (6 bases). CDR3 length equals 16 residues. CDR1 is MDHEN, CDR2 SYDVKM, per germline. Trimming shortened V by 8 bases and J by 2 bases, and 21 bases separated the two germline ends. For the CDR3, the DNA is TGTGCCAGCGTACAAGGGCCCGCAGGGGCTAACACTGAAGCTTTCTTT. As protein: CASVQGPAGANTEAFF.

This clonotype was seen only once. The chain recombines TRBV29-1 with TRBJ2-5, with 11 bases fitting TRBD2. The V gene's germline CDR1 is SQVTM and CDR2 ANQGSEA. This CDR3 comprises 15 residues. After removal of 0 bases from V and 4 bases from J, the junction contained 4 bases not matched to a gene. The CDR3, as DNA: TGCAGCGTTGAAGAGTTAGCGGGAGGGGGAGAGACCCAGTACTTC. As protein: CSVEELAGGGETQYF.

This clonotype was recorded many times. The V call is TRBV29-1, the J call TRBJ2-7; D tentatively fits TRBD1 or TRBD2 (7 bases each). V lost 7 bases to trimming and J lost 6 bases, with 19 bases between them. The CDR3 consists of 13 residues. Germline loops: CDR1 SQVTM, CDR2 ANQGSEA. For the CDR3, the DNA is TGCAGCGCCCGGACAGGACCGGGGGGCGAGCAGTACTTC. This codes for CSARTGPGGEQYF.

The table lists this clonotype with many counts. The chain carries TRBV11-2 and TRBJ2-6; 8 nucleotides align to TRBD1. V trimming: 8 bases; J trimming: 0 bases; junction bases outside the gene matches: 9. Germline CDR1 reads SGHAT; CDR2 reads FQNNGV. The CDR3 spans 17 residues. In DNA form, the CDR3 reads TGTGCCAGCCGGACGACAGGGGCTATCTCTGGGGCCAACGTCCTGACTTTC. Amino acid sequence: CASRTTGAISGANVLTF.

This clonotype was seen repeatedly, ten times or more. The rearrangement links TRBV15 to TRBJ1-5; no clear D. CDR1 and CDR2 from the germline V gene are LNHNV and YYDKDF (reference sequence). The CDR3 runs to 14 residues. Trimming stripped 3 bases from V and 1 base from J, with 7 bases between. The CDR3 here is CATSRGGSNQPQHF. DNA of the CDR3: TGTGCCACCAGCAGGGGAGGGAGCAATCAGCCCCAGCATTTT.

This clonotype came up many times. The chain is built from TRBV2 and TRBJ1-1; D perhaps matches TRBD1 (6 bases). This CDR3 has 13 amino acids. Germline-derived CDR1 and CDR2 are SNHLY and FYNNEI. V was pared by 6 bases and J by 3 bases, with 11 bases between. DNA for the CDR3: TGTGCCAGCAGACTAGGGGGGGACACTGAAGCTTTCTTT. This translates into CASRLGGDTEAFF.

This clonotype was seen ten or more times. The chain has TRBV28 and TRBJ2-7; D gene ambiguous. Germline CDR1 MDHEN, CDR2 SYDVKM. The CDR3 sequence is 14 residues long. V was cut by 5 bases and J by 3 bases, with 14 bases left in between. In nucleotides, the CDR3 is TGTGCCAGCAGTCTCGAGTCAGGAGACTACGAGCAGTACTTC. Protein product: CASSLESGDYEQYF.

The rearrangement joins TRBV6-1 to TRBJ2-7; 12 positions agree with TRBD1. CDR1 and CDR2 (germline): MNHNS, SASEGT. The CDR3 has 17 residues. J was trimmed by 3 bases and V by 6 bases; bases with no gene match: 12. CDR3 protein: CASRKTGTGGGNYEQYF. CDR3 bases: TGTGCCAGCAGGAAAACGGGGACAGGGGGCGGAAACTACGAGCAGTACTTC.

This clonotype showed up many times. This chain uses TRBV20-1 with TRBJ1-5; weak D call: TRBD1 (6 bases). The CDR3 is 13 amino acids. Trimming pared 5 bases from V and 4 bases from J, leaving 12 bases between. Germline V CDR1 and CDR2: DFQATT, SNEGSKA (reference sequence). The CDR3 here is CSAQFQGNQPQHF. CDR3 DNA: TGCAGTGCTCAATTCCAGGGGAATCAGCCCCAGCATTTT.

This clonotype was counted at least ten times. CDR3 coding DNA: TGTGCCACCAGCAGAGGGGAACAAAAGCAAGAGACCCAGTACTTC. Translation gives CATSRGEQKQETQYF. This chain connects TRBV15 to TRBJ2-5; no firm D call. The CDR3 totals 15 residues. The germline V gene has CDR1 LNHNV and CDR2 YYDKDF (reference sequence). The germline V and J ends were trimmed by 1 base and 2 bases, with 11 bases remaining between them.

This clonotype appeared many times. This chain uses TRBV6-2 or TRBV6-3 with TRBJ2-2; a weak D match, TRBD1 (6 bases). Germline CDR1 MNHEY, CDR2 SVGEGT. CDR3 length: 15 residues. Trimming cost V 8 bases and J 1 base, with 14 bases left between them. Written as DNA, the CDR3 is TGTGCCAGCTCCTTCCAGGGACAGAACACCGGGGAGCTGTTTTTT. Translating gives CASSFQGQNTGELFF.

This clonotype was detected ten times or more. The chain employs TRBV28 and TRBJ2-5; 7 positions agree with TRBD1. Germline values: CDR1 MDHEN, CDR2 SYDVKM. The CDR3 spans 14 residues. The junction had 9 bases not matched to a gene; V was cut back by 6 bases and J by 5 bases. The CDR3 loop is CASRDAGGWETQYF. The DNA for the CDR3 is TGTGCCAGCAGGGACGCAGGGGGATGGGAGACCCAGTACTTC.